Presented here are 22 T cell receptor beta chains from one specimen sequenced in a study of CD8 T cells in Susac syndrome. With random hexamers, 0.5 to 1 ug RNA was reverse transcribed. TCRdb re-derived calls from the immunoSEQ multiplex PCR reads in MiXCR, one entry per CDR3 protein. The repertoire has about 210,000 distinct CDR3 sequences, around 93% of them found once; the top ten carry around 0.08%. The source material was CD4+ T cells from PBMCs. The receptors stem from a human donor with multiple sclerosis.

The CDR3 coding sequence is TGTGCCAGCAGCCAAAGCGGGGACAGGGTCAGCTACGAGCAGTACTTC. It translates to CASSQSGDRVSYEQYF. The V and J genes are TRBV11-2 and TRBJ2-7; 9 bases map to TRBD1. Unmatched junction bases numbered 11, after V lost 5 bases and J lost 3 bases. This CDR3 has 16 amino acids. Looked up from germline, CDR1 is SGHAT and CDR2 is FQNNGV. The entire variable domain, with the rest obtained from reference TRBV11-2 and TRBJ2-7, is as follows: EAGVAQSPRYKIIEKRQSVAFWCNPISGHATLYWYQQILGQGPKLLIQFQNNGVVDDSQLPKDRFSAERLKGVDSTLKIQPAKLEDSAVYLCASSQSGDRVSYEQYFGPGTRLTVT.

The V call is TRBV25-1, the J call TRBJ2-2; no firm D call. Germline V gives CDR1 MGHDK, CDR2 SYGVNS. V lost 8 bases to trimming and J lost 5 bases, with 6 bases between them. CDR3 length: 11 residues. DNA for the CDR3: TGTGCCAGCCAAAGGACCGGGGAGCTGTTTTTT. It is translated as CASQRTGELFF.

The CDR3 reads CSVGQGGAEAFF. CDR3 coding DNA: TGCAGCGTTGGGCAGGGTGGAGCTGAAGCTTTCTTT. The chain combines TRBV29-1 with TRBJ1-1; perhaps TRBD1 as D (5 bases). The CDR3 is 12 amino acids. CDR1 and CDR2 from the germline V gene are SQVTM and ANQGSEA. V gave up 4 bases and J gave up 6 bases, with 12 bases separating them.

The DNA for the CDR3 is TGCGCCAGCAGCTTCGCTAGCGGGGGTGTTGGCGAGCAGTACTTC. The encoded protein is CASSFASGGVGEQYF. The chain combines TRBV5-1 with TRBJ2-7, with TRBD2 identical over 10 bases. The CDR3 is made up of 15 amino acids. Germline CDR1 and CDR2: SGHRS and YFSETQ. After removal of 2 bases from V and 6 bases from J, the junction contained 8 bases not matched to a gene.

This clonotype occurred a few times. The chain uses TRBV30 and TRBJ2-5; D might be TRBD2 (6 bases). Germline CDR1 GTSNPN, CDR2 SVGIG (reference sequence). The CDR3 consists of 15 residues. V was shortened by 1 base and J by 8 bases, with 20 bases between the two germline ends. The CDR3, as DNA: TGTGCCTGGAGTGGAGTCGGGGGATCCGCGCCCACCCAGTACTTC. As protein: CAWSGVGGSAPTQYF.

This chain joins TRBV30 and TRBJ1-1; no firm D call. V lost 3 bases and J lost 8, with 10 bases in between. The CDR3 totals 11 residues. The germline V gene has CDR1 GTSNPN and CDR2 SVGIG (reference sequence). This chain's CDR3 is CAWSKVGEAFF. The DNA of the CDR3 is TGTGCCTGGAGCAAGGTGGGGGAAGCTTTCTTT.

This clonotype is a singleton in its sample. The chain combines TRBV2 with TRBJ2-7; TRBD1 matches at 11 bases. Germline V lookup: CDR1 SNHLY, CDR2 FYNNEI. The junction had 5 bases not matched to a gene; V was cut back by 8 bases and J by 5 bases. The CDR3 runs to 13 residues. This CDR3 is CASGQGALNEQYV. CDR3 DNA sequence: TGTGCCAGCGGACAGGGGGCGCTAAACGAGCAGTACGTC.

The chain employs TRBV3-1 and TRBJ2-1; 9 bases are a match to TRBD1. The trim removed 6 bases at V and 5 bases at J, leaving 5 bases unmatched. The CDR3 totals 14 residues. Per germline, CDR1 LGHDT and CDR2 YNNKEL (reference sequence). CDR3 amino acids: CASSWTGANNEQFF. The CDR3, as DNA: TGTGCCAGCAGTTGGACAGGGGCAAACAATGAGCAGTTCTTC.

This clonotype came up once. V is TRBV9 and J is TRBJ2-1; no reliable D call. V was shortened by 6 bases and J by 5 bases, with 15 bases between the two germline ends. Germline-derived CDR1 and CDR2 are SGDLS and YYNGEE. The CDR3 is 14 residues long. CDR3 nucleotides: TGTGCCAGCAACCCCTCTTCAAATGACAATGAGCAGTTCTTC. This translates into CASNPSSNDNEQFF.

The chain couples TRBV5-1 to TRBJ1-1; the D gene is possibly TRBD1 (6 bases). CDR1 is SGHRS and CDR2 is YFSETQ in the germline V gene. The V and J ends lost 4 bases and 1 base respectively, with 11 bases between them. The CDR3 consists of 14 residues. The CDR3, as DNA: TGCGCCAGCAGCAAACGGACAGCGAACACTGAAGCTTTCTTT. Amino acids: CASSKRTANTEAFF.

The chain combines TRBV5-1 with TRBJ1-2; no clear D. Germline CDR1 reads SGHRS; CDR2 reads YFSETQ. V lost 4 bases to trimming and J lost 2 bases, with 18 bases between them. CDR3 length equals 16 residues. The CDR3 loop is CASSPAGSQTNYGYTF. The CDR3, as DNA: TGCGCCAGCAGCCCCGCCGGATCGCAGACCAACTATGGCTACACCTTC.

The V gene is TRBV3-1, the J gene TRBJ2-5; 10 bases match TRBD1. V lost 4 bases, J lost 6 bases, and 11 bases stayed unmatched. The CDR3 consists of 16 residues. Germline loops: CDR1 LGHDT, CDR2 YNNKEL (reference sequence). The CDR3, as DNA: TGTGCCAGCAGCCCCCAGTCCGGGGACAGGGGAAAGACCCAGTACTTC. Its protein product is CASSPQSGDRGKTQYF.

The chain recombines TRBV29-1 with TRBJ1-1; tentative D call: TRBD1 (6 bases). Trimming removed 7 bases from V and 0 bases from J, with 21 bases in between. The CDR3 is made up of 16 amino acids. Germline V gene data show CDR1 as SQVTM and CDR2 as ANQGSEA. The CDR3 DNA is TGCAGCGCCCGGATCGGGGGCGAGGCGGTGAACACTGAAGCTTTCTTT. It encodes CSARIGGEAVNTEAFF.

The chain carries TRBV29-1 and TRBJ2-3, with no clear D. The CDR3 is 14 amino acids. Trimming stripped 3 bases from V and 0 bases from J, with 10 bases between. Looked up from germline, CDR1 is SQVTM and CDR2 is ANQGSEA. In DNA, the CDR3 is TGCAGCGTTGAGACAACAGCTAGCACAGATACGCAGTATTTT. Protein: CSVETTASTDTQYF.

CDR3 in DNA: TGCGCCAGCAGTAACACCGGGACCCAGGGCGAGACCCAGTACTTC. Protein sequence: CASSNTGTQGETQYF. This chain uses TRBV5-1 with TRBJ2-5; D could derive from TRBD1 or TRBD2 (5 bases each). Germline CDR1 SGHRS, CDR2 YFSETQ. The CDR3 runs 15 residues. Trimming cost V 5 bases and J 5 bases, with 19 bases left between them.

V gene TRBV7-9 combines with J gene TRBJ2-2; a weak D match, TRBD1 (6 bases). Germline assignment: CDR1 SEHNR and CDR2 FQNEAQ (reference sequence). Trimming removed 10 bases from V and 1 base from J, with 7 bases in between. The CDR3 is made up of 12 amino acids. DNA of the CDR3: TGTGCCAAGACAGGGAACACCGGGGAGCTGTTTTTT. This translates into CAKTGNTGELFF.

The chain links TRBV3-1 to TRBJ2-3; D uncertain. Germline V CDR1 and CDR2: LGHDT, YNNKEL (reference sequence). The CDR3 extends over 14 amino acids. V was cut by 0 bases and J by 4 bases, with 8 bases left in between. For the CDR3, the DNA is TGTGCCAGCAGCCAAGATTACAGACCAGATACGCAGTATTTT. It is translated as CASSQDYRPDTQYF.

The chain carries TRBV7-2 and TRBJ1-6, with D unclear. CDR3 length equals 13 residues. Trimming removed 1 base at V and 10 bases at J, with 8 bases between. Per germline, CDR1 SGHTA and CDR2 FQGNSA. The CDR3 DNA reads TGTGCCAGCAGCTTAGGAGGAAAGTCACCCCTCCACTTT. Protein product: CASSLGGKSPLHF. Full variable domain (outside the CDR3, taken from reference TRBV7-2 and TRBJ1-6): GAGVSQSPSNKVTEKGKDVELRCDPISGHTALYWYRQSLGQGLEFLIYFQGNSAPDKSGLPSDRFSAERTGGSVSTLTIQRTQQEDSAVYLCASSLGGKSPLHFGNGTRLTVT.

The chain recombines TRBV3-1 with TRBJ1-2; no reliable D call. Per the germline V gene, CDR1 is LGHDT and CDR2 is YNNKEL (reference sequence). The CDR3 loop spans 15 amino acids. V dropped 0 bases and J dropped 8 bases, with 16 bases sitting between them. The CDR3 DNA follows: TGTGCCAGCAGCCAAGATTTGGCACGCCGGGGAGGCTACACCTTC. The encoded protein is CASSQDLARRGGYTF.

This chain's CDR3 is CASSPSGTPLHF. CDR3 coding DNA: TGTGCCAGCAGCCCGTCGGGAACACCCCTCCACTTT. This chain links TRBV3-1 with TRBJ1-6; no definite D call. This CDR3 contains 12 residues. From germline, CDR1 is LGHDT and CDR2 YNNKEL (reference sequence). Between the trimmed V and J ends, which lost 4 bases and 11 bases, there was a span of 9 bases.

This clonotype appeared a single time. The CDR3 spells CASSAIGEPLYGYTF. As DNA, the CDR3 is TGTGCCAGCAGCGCCATAGGGGAGCCCCTCTATGGCTACACCTTC. The V call is TRBV9, the J call TRBJ1-2; D possibly corresponds to TRBD1 (5 bases). CDR3 size: 15 residues. Germline V gene lookup returns CDR1 SGDLS and CDR2 YYNGEE. V gave up 3 bases and J gave up 4 bases, with 16 bases separating them.

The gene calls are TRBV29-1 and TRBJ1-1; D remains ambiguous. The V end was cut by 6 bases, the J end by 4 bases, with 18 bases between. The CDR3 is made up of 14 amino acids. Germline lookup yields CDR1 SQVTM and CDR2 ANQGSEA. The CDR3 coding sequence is TGCAGCGTGAGATCGGCGAACGGATCCACTGAAGCTTTCTTT. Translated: CSVRSANGSTEAFF.